The table lists the clone carrying this TCR beta chain with a few counts. MiXCR, applied by TCRdb to the PCR reads, yields one record per CDR3 protein. Of about 330,000 distinct CDR3 sequences in the sample, roughly 23% are singletons; the top ten hold 0.65% to 0.75%. This record belongs to a study of molecular identifiers for immune sequencing clone quantification. The germline V and J ends were trimmed by 7 bases and 4 bases, with 11 bases remaining between them. Germline values: CDR1 SGHNT, CDR2 YYREEE (reference sequence). The CDR3 loop spans 12 amino acids. Sequences were obtained from naive CD8+ T cells from blood, with Jurkat cell RNA spiked in. Noted subset: FACS-sorted CD8+CD4-CCR7+CD45RA+ naive T cells. The TCR was taken from a human donor in good health. Some libraries in this study had Jurkat cell RNA spiked in. The rearrangement uses TRBV5-4 and TRBJ1-1, with no clear D. CDR3 in DNA: TGTGCCAGCTGGAGAGACGGCACTGAAGCTTTCTTT. Translated, it gives CASWRDGTEAFF.